The rows below give T cell receptor beta chains drawn from one sample of a study of blood T cell repertoires in COVID-19. Assay: immunoSEQ multiplex PCR; the TCRdb copy retains only in-frame clones and omits some. The sample consists of a few hundred thousand clones, 80% to 90% of them appearing once. The sample consisted of peripheral blood. These receptors came from a woman in her thirties or forties who had recovered from COVID-19. Each CDR3 is given with its conserved first and last residue. Size tells how often a clone was seen (once, few, many) or the class of an expanded clone, and some rows leave it out.

len	j_gene	v_gene	abundance	CDR3aa
14	TRBJ2-5	TRBV4-1	few	CASSPGNIQETQYF
12	TRBJ1-2	TRBV19	NA	CATRTGFYGYTF
13	TRBJ2-5	TRBV28	NA	CASSLSTDLTQYF
15	TRBJ1-1	TRBV19	NA	CASSMVGRLNTEAFF
16	TRBJ1-1	TRBV5-1	NA	CASSLGSQGSGTEAFF
15	TRBJ1-2	TRBV19	NA	CASSMEGQGNYGYTF
13	TRBJ2-7	TRBV3-1/TRBV3-2	NA	CASMRSQTYEQYF
13	TRBJ1-1	TRBV6-5	once	CASGDRLNTEAFF
13	TRBJ2-7	TRBV6-5	NA	CASSRTGLYEQYF
13	TRBJ1-5	TRBV2	NA	CASSGGPNQPQHF
16	TRBJ1-4	TRBV5-8	NA	CASSFGRGASNEKLFF
13	TRBJ1-1	TRBV10-3	NA	CAISDPDRREAFF
15	TRBJ2-7	TRBV29-1	NA	CSVEGGLAGGDEQYF
15	TRBJ1-2	TRBV6-5	NA	CASSYSISGDYGYTF
16	TRBJ1-1	TRBV4-3	many	CASSQDSFDRDLEAFF
16	TRBJ2-3	TRBV19	NA	CASSIRGQYRTDTQYF
11	TRBJ2-1	TRBV7-2	NA	CASSRQLEQFF
15	TRBJ1-1	TRBV4-1	NA	CASSQDGTPNTEAFF
13	TRBJ1-1	TRBV12-3/TRBV12-4	NA	CASRTGDGTEAFF
17	TRBJ1-2	TRBV19	few	CASSIGTGITNLYGYTF
13	TRBJ2-2	TRBV3-1/TRBV3-2	once	CASSHRVTGELFF
13	TRBJ1-3	TRBV29-1	NA	CSGRTGGGNTIYF
13	TRBJ1-2	TRBV11-2	NA	CASSRGQVYGYTF
12	TRBJ2-1	TRBV28	NA	CASSWGRNEQFF
13	TRBJ2-7	TRBV19	NA	CASTASGGGEQYF
14	TRBJ2-7	TRBV2	NA	CASRFRGNSYEQYF
12	TRBJ1-1	TRBV7-9	NA	CASSPGAPKAFF
14	TRBJ2-1	TRBV7-6	NA	CASSRTPTAHEQFF
13	TRBJ1-1	TRBV29-1	NA	CSVSGQGNTEAFF
17	TRBJ1-4	TRBV9	NA	CASSGSRGGQIPEKLFF
15	TRBJ2-2	TRBV18	NA	CASSPSQGAGGELFF
12	TRBJ1-1	TRBV7-8	NA	CASSPGTAEAFF
20	TRBJ1-5	TRBV15	NA	CATSRPTVGTGVGGNQPQHF
16	TRBJ2-3	TRBV4-2	NA	CASSQGLAGGPDTQYF
17	TRBJ2-3	TRBV13	NA	CASSLLVSGASTDTQYF
12	TRBJ2-2	TRBV28	once	CASGELTGELFF
12	TRBJ2-5	TRBV30	NA	CAWSVRRETQYF
13	TRBJ1-1	TRBV18	NA	CASSPSQGGEAFF
16	TRBJ1-1	TRBV7-9	NA	CASSIARGDGNTEAFF
13	TRBJ2-1	TRBV30	NA	CAWSLGAENEQFF
15	TRBJ1-6	TRBV9	NA	CASSVGSSYNSPLHF
15	TRBJ1-1	TRBV5-1	NA	CASRSRTGANTEAFF
15	TRBJ2-1	TRBV7-7	NA	CASSLVAGAHNEQFF
14	TRBJ1-1	TRBV27	few	CASRLRPGDTEAFF
15	TRBJ2-5	TRBV2	NA	CASSVTGTGGETQYF
15	TRBJ2-7	TRBV5-4	NA	CASSKLTGYQGEQYF
13	TRBJ1-5	TRBV2	NA	CAGRTESNQPQHF
14	TRBJ2-3	TRBV5-1	once	CASSWGQGRDTQYF
16	TRBJ2-2	TRBV24-1	NA	CATSASRTLNTGELFF
15	TRBJ2-7	TRBV6-6	NA	CASSPGQGRLYEQYF
14	TRBJ1-2	TRBV10-3	NA	CAISESTGSFGYTF
16	TRBJ2-3	TRBV6-5	once	CASSSQTSGGGGTQYF
12	TRBJ2-7	TRBV5-6	NA	CASSYDSTEQYF
15	TRBJ1-6	TRBV27	NA	CASSLTGTGRSPLHF
14	TRBJ2-2	TRBV7-8	NA	CASSSGPGAGELFF